Below are 11 T cell receptor beta chains sequenced from a single sample in a study of T cell responses to AZD1222 COVID-19 vaccine. Sequencing was performed with immunoSEQ multiplex PCR; in TCRdb, only in-frame clones are kept and a portion is missing. This table holds approximately 70,000 clones, about 80% found once. The starting material was peripheral blood, obtained 28 days after the second AZD1222 dose. These receptors all come from an adult who received the AZD1222 COVID-19 vaccine.

This chain joins TRBV19 and TRBJ1-1; the D gene is possibly TRBD1 (6 bases). V was trimmed by 5 bases and J by 0 bases, leaving 19 bases between them. CDR1 is LNHDA and CDR2 is SQIVND in the germline V gene (reference sequence). CDR3 length: 17 residues. CDR3 coding DNA: TGTGCCAGTAGTCCCTGGACAGATCCGTTTATGAACACTGAAGCTTTCTTT. Translating gives CASSPWTDPFMNTEAFF.

The sample holds a few counts of this clone. This rearrangement joins TRBV14 to TRBJ2-7; 8 bases map to TRBD2. Germline assignment: CDR1 SGHDN and CDR2 FVKESK. J lost 6 bases, V lost 0 bases, and 10 bases had no gene match. This CDR3 is built from 16 residues. The CDR3 region is CASSQDRAAGVREQYF. The CDR3 bases are TGTGCCAGCAGCCAAGATCGGGCAGCGGGGGTTCGCGAGCAGTACTTC. The variable domain in full, with the rest retrieved from reference TRBV14 and TRBJ2-7, is EAGVTQFPSHSVIEKGQTVTLRCDPISGHDNLYWYRRVMGKEIKFLLHFVKESKQDESGMPNNRFLAERTGGTYSTLKVQPAELEDSGVYFCASSQDRAAGVREQYFGPGTRLTVT.

This chain joins TRBV3-1 (or the pseudogene TRBV3-2) and TRBJ2-1; 8 nucleotides match TRBD2. Germline CDR1 LGHDT, CDR2 YNNKEL (reference sequence). Trimming removed 0 bases from V and 3 bases from J; junction bases left unmatched: 7. The CDR3 length is 17 residues. The CDR3 protein is CASSQDPGGPIYNEQFF. For the CDR3, the DNA is TGTGCCAGCAGCCAAGATCCGGGGGGGCCAATCTACAATGAGCAGTTCTTC.

The chain employs TRBV4-1 and TRBJ2-7; no clear D gene. The CDR3 has 13 residues. Trimming left V 6 bases short and J 2 bases short, with 11 bases between. Per germline, CDR1 MGHRA and CDR2 YSYEKL. The CDR3 is CASRPDGTYEQYF. The DNA of the CDR3 is TGCGCCAGCAGACCAGACGGAACCTACGAGCAGTACTTC.

This clone was seen only a few times. The chain combines TRBV19 with TRBJ2-1; D may be TRBD2 (5 bases). Germline V gene sequence: CDR1 LNHDA, CDR2 SQIVND (reference sequence). The CDR3 sequence is 13 residues long. V was pared by 6 bases and J by 7 bases, with 13 bases between. CDR3 region: CASSLTGWNEQFF. The CDR3 DNA reads as TGTGCCAGTAGCCTCACGGGGTGGAATGAGCAGTTCTTC.

V is TRBV7-8 and J is TRBJ2-7; no reliable D call. Deletions cut 2 bases from V and 5 bases from J, with 10 bases between. The germline gives CDR1 SGHVS, CDR2 FQNEAQ. The CDR3 covers 13 residues. CDR3 nucleotides: TGTGCCAGCAGCTTAAGGCCATGGGACGAGCAGTACTTC. Translating it yields CASSLRPWDEQYF. Full variable domain (rest looked up from reference TRBV7-8 and TRBJ2-7): GAGVSQSPRYKVAKRGQDVALRCDPISGHVSLFWYQQALGQGPEFLTYFQNEAQLDKSGLPSDRFFAERPEGSVSTLKIQRTQQEDSAVYLCASSLRPWDEQYFGPGTRLTVT.

The J gene is TRBJ2-2, the V gene TRBV6-4; TRBD1 aligns across 8 bases. From germline, CDR1 is MRHNA and CDR2 SNTAGT. V gave up 5 bases and J gave up 7 bases; unmatched junction bases: 3. CDR3 length equals 13 residues. The DNA for the CDR3 is TGTGCCAGCAGTTTTGACAGGGGCGGGGAGCTGTTTTTT. Its protein is CASSFDRGGELFF.

This clone was counted only a few times. The CDR3 here is CASSGLAGLYNEQFF. CDR3 nucleotide sequence: TGTGCCAGTTCGGGACTAGCGGGCTTATACAATGAGCAGTTCTTC. This sequence joins TRBV19 and TRBJ2-1; 12 bases align to TRBD2. This CDR3 contains 15 residues. V gave up 8 bases and J gave up 4 bases; unmatched junction bases: 6. In germline, CDR1 is LNHDA, CDR2 SQIVND (reference sequence).

The CDR3 sequence is CASSLVSVTTSPAYGYTF. The DNA of the CDR3 is TGCGCCAGCAGCTTGGTTTCGGTAACAACCAGCCCCGCTTATGGCTACACCTTC. The chain joins TRBV5-1 to TRBJ1-2; the D is unclear. The CDR3 runs 18 residues. V was cut by 0 bases and J by 5 bases, with 23 bases left in between. Germline CDR1 is SGHRS and CDR2 is YFSETQ.

This chain connects TRBV4-1 to TRBJ2-5, with unresolved D. The germline V gene encodes CDR1 MGHRA and CDR2 YSYEKL. The CDR3 runs to 13 residues. Between the trimmed V and J ends, which lost 1 base and 5 bases, there was a span of 8 bases. CDR3 residues: CASSQGPFETQYF. Here the CDR3 DNA reads TGCGCCAGCAGCCAAGGCCCGTTTGAGACCCAGTACTTC.

This clone was found once. This sequence joins TRBV7-2 and TRBJ1-4; 11 positions agree with TRBD1. The CDR3 consists of 15 residues. Germline CDR1 and CDR2: SGHTA and FQGNSA. V was pared by 3 bases and J by 7 bases, with 4 bases of the junction left unmatched. The CDR3, as DNA: TGTGCCAGCAGCTTCATGGACAGGGGGCGTGAAAAACTGTTTTTT. Residues: CASSFMDRGREKLFF.